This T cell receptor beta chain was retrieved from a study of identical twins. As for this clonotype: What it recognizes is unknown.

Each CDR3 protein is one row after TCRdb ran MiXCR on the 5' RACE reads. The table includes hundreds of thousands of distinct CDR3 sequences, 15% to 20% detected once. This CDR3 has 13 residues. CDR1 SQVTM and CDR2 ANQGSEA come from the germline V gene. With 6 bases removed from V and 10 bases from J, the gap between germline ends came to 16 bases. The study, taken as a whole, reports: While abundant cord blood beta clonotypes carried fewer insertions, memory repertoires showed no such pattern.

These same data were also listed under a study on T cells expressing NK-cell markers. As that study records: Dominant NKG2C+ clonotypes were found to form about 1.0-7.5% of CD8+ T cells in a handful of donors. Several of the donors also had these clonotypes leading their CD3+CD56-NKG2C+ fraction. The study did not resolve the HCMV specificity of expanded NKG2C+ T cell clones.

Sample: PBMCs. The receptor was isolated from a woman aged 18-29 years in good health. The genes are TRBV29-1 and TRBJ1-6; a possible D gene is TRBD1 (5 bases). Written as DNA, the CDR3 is TGCAGCGTAAGAGGGGAGGGATCCTCACCCCTCCACTTT. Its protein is CSVRGEGSSPLHF. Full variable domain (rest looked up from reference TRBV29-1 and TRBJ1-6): SAVISQKPSRDICQRGTSLTIQCQVDSQVTMMFWYRQQPGQSLTLIATANQGSEATYESGFVIDKFPISRPNLTFSTLTVSNMSPEDSSIYLCSVRGEGSSPLHFGNGTRLTVT.